The clone carrying this T cell receptor (beta chain) has more than one count but fewer than ten. The antigen is not known. Primers used in a second PCR of roughly 6 to 11 cycles were a sample-barcoded 5' primer and a J-beta primer mix. Via MiXCR, TCRdb re-called the 5' RACE reads, giving one row per CDR3 protein. There are 1.6 million or so distinct CDR3 sequences in the sample; almost 35% occur only once, and about 11% lies in the top ten. This sample was taken from a study of blood T cells in healthy people across ages. Whole-study findings and limits: The fall in TCR beta diversity per million T cells was roughly linear with age.

The V end was cut by 7 bases, the J end by 6 bases, with 28 bases between. Germline loops: CDR1 SGHVS, CDR2 FQNEAQ. The CDR3 is 18 amino acids. Peripheral blood from each donor was collected in a volume of 9.5 to 10 milliliters. Isolated PBMCs totaled at least 7 million in each sample. The specimen was blood. This sequence originates from a woman aged 25 to 39 in good health. The chain employs TRBV7-8 and TRBJ2-1, with D tentatively TRBD1 (5 bases). CDR3 sequence: CASNNCRPILQGCNEQFF. In DNA form, the CDR3 reads TGTGCCAGCAATAATTGCAGGCCCATTCTCCAGGGTTGCAATGAGCAGTTCTTC.